A selection of T cell receptor beta chains follows, all from one sample in a study of CD8+CD57+ T cells in acquired aplastic anemia. TCRdb analysed the reads with MiXCR anew, one entry per CDR3 protein. The repertoire has around 200,000 distinct CDR3 sequences, under 50% of them found once; the top ten carry around 1.8%. The sequencing input was sorted CD4+, CD8+, or CD8+CD57+ T cells (not recorded which) from PBMCs. The receptors come from a human donor with aplastic anemia. CDR3s include the opening cysteine and the closing phenylalanine or tryptophan. The D gene is left open where the match is weak. Clone sizes are given selectively: once, few, many, or a class where the clone is expanded.

TGTGCCACCAGCAGAGAAGGACTAGCTTCCTACGAGCAGTACTTC	CATSREGLASYEQYF	TRBD2	TRBJ2-7	TRBV15	-
TGTGCCATCAGCCCACATAATCAGCCCCAGCATTTT	CAISPHNQPQHF	-	TRBJ1-5	TRBV10-3	-
TGTGCCAGCAGTGCCAATGGTCTTACTAGCACAGATACGCAGTATTTT	CASSANGLTSTDTQYF	-	TRBJ2-3	TRBV6-1	-
TGTGCCGGGTATATGGTGGCGGGGGGGCCGACTGCAAGGAATGAGCAGTTCTTC	CAGYMVAGGPTARNEQFF	TRBD2	TRBJ2-1	TRBV2	few
TGTGCCAGCAGCTTAGACGGACAGCCGAATCAGCCCCAGCATTTT	CASSLDGQPNQPQHF	-	TRBJ1-5	TRBV11-2	many
TGCGCCAGCAGCCAAGGATCGACTAGCAGTCGCTACGAGCAGTACTTC	CASSQGSTSSRYEQYF	TRBD2	TRBJ2-7	TRBV4-3	-
TGTGCCACCAGCAGCTCCAGGTCGGGACAGGGGTTGAATGAGCAGTTCTTC	CATSSSRSGQGLNEQFF	TRBD1	TRBJ2-1	TRBV15	large
TGCGCCAGCAGCCCCGAGGACAGTCTCTCTGGGGCCAACGTCCTGACTTTC	CASSPEDSLSGANVLTF	-	TRBJ2-6	TRBV4-1	many
TGCAGTGCTAGAATATTAGCGGGGGCCTACGAGCAGTACTTC	CSARILAGAYEQYF	TRBD2	TRBJ2-7	TRBV20-1	-
TGTGCCAGCAGCCCGACAGTGGGGTTGGGGGCCACTGAAGCTTTCTTT	CASSPTVGLGATEAFF	-	TRBJ1-1	TRBV7-9	many
TGTGCCAGCAGTTACCCTACCCTGGGGCATAGGTACTACGAGCAGTACTTC	CASSYPTLGHRYYEQYF	-	TRBJ2-7	TRBV6-5	many
TGTGCCAGCAGCCCGAGACGATCTGGAAACACCATATATTTT	CASSPRRSGNTIYF	-	TRBJ1-3	TRBV7-2	many
TGTGCCACCAGCAGAGTCCAAGGAGGGCGGGAGACCCAGTACTTC	CATSRVQGGRETQYF	-	TRBJ2-5	TRBV15	many
TGTGCCAGCAGCCGCCCTAGGGCTTTCTTT	CASSRPRAFF	-	TRBJ1-1	TRBV11-3	many
TGCAGTGCTTCTGACAGGGCAGGCTACACCTTC	CSASDRAGYTF	TRBD1	TRBJ1-2	TRBV20-1	-
TGTGCCAGCAGCCAAAGGGGCGGCTTCTATGGCTGCACCTTC	CASSQRGGFYGCTF	-	TRBJ1-2	TRBV3-1	-
TGTGCCAGCGGATTATTTGGAAGCGGGAGGGAGCAGTTCTTC	CASGLFGSGREQFF	TRBD2	TRBJ2-1	TRBV25-1	-
TGTGCCAGCAGCGTAGGGAGTAGCGGGGCCACAGATACGCAGTATTTT	CASSVGSSGATDTQYF	TRBD2	TRBJ2-3	TRBV9	many
TGTGCCAGCAGCACAGCCAATTCACCCCTCCACTTT	CASSTANSPLHF	-	TRBJ1-6	TRBV12-3/TRBV12-4	-
TGTGCCATCAGATCAGACAGGGCTAATGAAAAACTGTTTTTT	CAIRSDRANEKLFF	TRBD1	TRBJ1-4	TRBV10-3	-
TGTGCCAGCAGTCTACAGGGGTCTGAAGCTTTCTTT	CASSLQGSEAFF	TRBD1	TRBJ1-1	TRBV2	many
TGTGCCAGCAGTGGTCAGGGCGCGAACACCGGGGAGCTGTTTTTT	CASSGQGANTGELFF	-	TRBJ2-2	TRBV2	few
TGTGCCAGCAGCCCCCCGGAGTACCTGCAGTTCTTC	CASSPPEYLQFF	-	TRBJ2-1	TRBV7-2	many
TGTGCCAGCAGCTTGGTGGGGGGGTACGAGCAGTACTTC	CASSLVGGYEQYF	TRBD2	TRBJ2-7	TRBV5-4	many
TGTGCCATCAGTACTACTAGCGGGGGAACTTACACCGGGGAGCTGTTTTTT	CAISTTSGGTYTGELFF	TRBD2	TRBJ2-2	TRBV10-3	-
TGTGCCAGCTCACCAGTTTCACGGGCTGGAAACACCATATATTTT	CASSPVSRAGNTIYF	-	TRBJ1-3	TRBV18	-
TGTGCCAGCAGACCCGACAGGGTTCAGCCCCAGCATTTT	CASRPDRVQPQHF	TRBD1	TRBJ1-5	TRBV6-1	many
TGTGCCATCAGTGTCGACACAGGGTTAACTGAAGCTTTCTTT	CAISVDTGLTEAFF	-	TRBJ1-1	TRBV10-3	-
TGCAGCTTTAACACCGCCGGCGGAAACACCATATATTTT	CSFNTAGGNTIYF	-	TRBJ1-3	TRBV29-1	many
TGTGCCAGCAGCCCAGAGCGGGAGGGCCGCAATGAGCAGTTCTTC	CASSPEREGRNEQFF	TRBD2	TRBJ2-1	TRBV4-2	-
TGTGCCAGCAGTCCAGGGACAGGGTTTACCTACGAGCAGTACTTC	CASSPGTGFTYEQYF	TRBD1	TRBJ2-7	TRBV10-3	few
TGTGCCAGTAGTAACGGGAAAAACCGATACTACGAGCAGTACTTC	CASSNGKNRYYEQYF	-	TRBJ2-7	TRBV19	few
TGTGCCACCAGTTTAGATGCGGGTGAGCAGTTCTTC	CATSLDAGEQFF	-	TRBJ2-1	TRBV24-1	-
TGTGCCAGCAGGGGACTAGCGGGGGGCCAAGAGACCCAGTACTTC	CASRGLAGGQETQYF	TRBD2	TRBJ2-5	TRBV2	-
TGTGCCACCACTGCGGGAGGGACAGGGCCCTACGAGCAGTACTTC	CATTAGGTGPYEQYF	-	TRBJ2-7	TRBV19	-
TGTGCCAGCAGTGCCGGGACAGGGGACGCCTACGAGCAGTACTTC	CASSAGTGDAYEQYF	TRBD1	TRBJ2-7	TRBV2	-
TGCAGCGTTGCGGCCATAAACTATGGCTACACCTTC	CSVAAINYGYTF	-	TRBJ1-2	TRBV29-1	few
TGTGCCAGCTCACCAACCTCGGTGAACACTGAAGCTTTCTTT	CASSPTSVNTEAFF	-	TRBJ1-1	TRBV18	few
TGTGCCATCAGTGATGCCCGGGTCACGGGCGATGAGCAGTTCTTC	CAISDARVTGDEQFF	-	TRBJ2-1	TRBV10-3	few
TGTGCCAGCAGTGCTAGTCATTCCCCAGCCTACGAGCAGTACTTC	CASSASHSPAYEQYF	-	TRBJ2-7	TRBV25-1	-
TGCAGTGCTCCCAGACAGCTCGCTGAAGCTTTCTTT	CSAPRQLAEAFF	-	TRBJ1-1	TRBV20-1	-
TGTGCCAGCCGCCTCGGGGCAGATACGCAGTATTTT	CASRLGADTQYF	-	TRBJ2-3	TRBV10-3	-
TGTGCCAGCAGTAGACAAAATGAGCAGTTCTTC	CASSRQNEQFF	-	TRBJ2-1	TRBV6-1	-
TGTGCCAGCAGGGAAAGGGTCCCCTACGAGCAGTACTTC	CASRERVPYEQYF	-	TRBJ2-7	TRBV2	-
TGTGCCAGCAGTTTAAACGAGGGGAATCAGCCCCAGCATTTT	CASSLNEGNQPQHF	-	TRBJ1-5	TRBV2	many
TGTGCCAGTAGTATCGGGTTTGGGAATGAGCAGTTCTTC	CASSIGFGNEQFF	-	TRBJ2-1	TRBV19	once
TGCGCCAGCAGTGAGTCGGAACCGGCCGGGGAGCTGTTTTTT	CASSESEPAGELFF	-	TRBJ2-2	TRBV10-2	few
TGTGCCAGCAGCGTAGGGGACAGGGAGTCCGGAGAGCAGTACTTC	CASSVGDRESGEQYF	TRBD1	TRBJ2-7	TRBV9	-
TGTGCCTGCAACAAGGACAGGTTGTCGGGGACCCAGTACTTC	CACNKDRLSGTQYF	TRBD1	TRBJ2-5	TRBV6-1	-
TGTGCCAGCAGCTTAGCGTCTGGGGACACCGGGGAGCTGTTTTTT	CASSLASGDTGELFF	-	TRBJ2-2	TRBV7-6	once
TGTGCCACCAGTGCGGCGGGAACTGTCTATGGCTACACCTTC	CATSAAGTVYGYTF	-	TRBJ1-2	TRBV24-1	-
TGTGCCAGCAGCCATTCCTCGGACAGGGCCATGGTGGGTACGCAGTATTTT	CASSHSSDRAMVGTQYF	TRBD1	TRBJ2-3	TRBV7-8	few
TGTGCCAGCAGCAGACAGGTTTTTTATGGCTACACCTTC	CASSRQVFYGYTF	-	TRBJ1-2	TRBV7-9	many
TGTGCCAGCAGCTTAGCGGCTCTAGGGACTGAAGCTTTCTTT	CASSLAALGTEAFF	-	TRBJ1-1	TRBV7-8	many
TGTGCCAGCAGCCGGACGGAAGGACAGCCCCAGCATTTT	CASSRTEGQPQHF	-	TRBJ1-5	TRBV7-9	-
TGCAGCGTTGACCTAGGGGGGTTT	CSVDLGGF	-	TRBJ2-3	TRBV29-1	-
TGTGCCAGCAGTTACTCGAACAACCAAGAGACCCAGTACTTC	CASSYSNNQETQYF	-	TRBJ2-5	TRBV6-5	many
TGTGCCAGCAAGGGTGAGGGAGCATGGGGCACCGGGGAGCTGTTTTTT	CASKGEGAWGTGELFF	-	TRBJ2-2	TRBV2	-
TGTGCCAGTAGTATCTCTGCCAGCAACTATGGCTACACCTTC	CASSISASNYGYTF	-	TRBJ1-2	TRBV19	-
TGTGCCACCAGTGACCCCGGGACTAGCGGGAATACGCAGTATTTT	CATSDPGTSGNTQYF	TRBD2	TRBJ2-3	TRBV24-1	-